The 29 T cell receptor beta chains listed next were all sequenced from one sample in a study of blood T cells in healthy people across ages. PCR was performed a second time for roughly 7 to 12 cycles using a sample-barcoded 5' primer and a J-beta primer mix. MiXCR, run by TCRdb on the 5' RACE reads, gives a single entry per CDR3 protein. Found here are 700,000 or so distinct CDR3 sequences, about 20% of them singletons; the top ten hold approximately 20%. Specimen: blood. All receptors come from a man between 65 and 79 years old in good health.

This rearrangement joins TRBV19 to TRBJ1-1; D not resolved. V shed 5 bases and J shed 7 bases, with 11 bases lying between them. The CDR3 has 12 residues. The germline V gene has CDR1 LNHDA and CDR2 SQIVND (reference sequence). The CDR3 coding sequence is TGTGCCAGTAGTCCTCCCGGGGATGAAGCTTTCTTT. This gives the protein CASSPPGDEAFF.

Written as DNA, the CDR3 is TGTGCCAGCAGCCACCAGAACACTGAAGCTTTCTTT. Protein product: CASSHQNTEAFF. This sequence joins TRBV3-1 and TRBJ1-1; D uncertain. The CDR3 is 12 residues long. The germline CDR1 and CDR2 sequences are LGHDT and YNNKEL (reference sequence). The V end was cut by 3 bases, the J end by 1 base, with 3 bases between.

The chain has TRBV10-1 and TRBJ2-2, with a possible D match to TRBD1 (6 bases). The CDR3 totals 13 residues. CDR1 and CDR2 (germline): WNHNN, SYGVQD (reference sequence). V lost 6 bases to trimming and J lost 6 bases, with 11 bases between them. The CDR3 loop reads CASREQGPGELFF. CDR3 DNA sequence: TGCGCCAGCAGGGAACAGGGTCCCGGGGAGCTGTTTTTT.

The CDR3 is CASSTGTLTDTQYF. CDR3 DNA: TGTGCCAGCTCGACGGGAACCCTCACAGATACGCAGTATTTT. The chain uses TRBV6-6 and TRBJ2-3; D possibly corresponds to TRBD2 (5 bases). The CDR3 is 14 amino acids. Trimming took 8 bases from V and 2 from J, leaving 14 bases between them. Germline V gene lookup returns CDR1 MNHNY and CDR2 SVGAGI (reference sequence).

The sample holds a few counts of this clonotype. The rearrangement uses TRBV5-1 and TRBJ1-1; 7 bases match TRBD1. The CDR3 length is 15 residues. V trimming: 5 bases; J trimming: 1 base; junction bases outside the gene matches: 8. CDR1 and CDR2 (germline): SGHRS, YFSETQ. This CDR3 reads CASRPQGGRNTEAFF. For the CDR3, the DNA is TGCGCCAGCAGACCACAAGGGGGCAGGAACACTGAAGCTTTCTTT.

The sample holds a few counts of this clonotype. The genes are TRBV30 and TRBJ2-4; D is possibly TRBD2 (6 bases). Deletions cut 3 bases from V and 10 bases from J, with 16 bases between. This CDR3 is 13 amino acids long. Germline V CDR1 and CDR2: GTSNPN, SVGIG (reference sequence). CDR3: CAWRQGVSGIQYF. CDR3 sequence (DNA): TGTGCCTGGAGACAAGGGGTTAGCGGAATTCAGTACTTC.

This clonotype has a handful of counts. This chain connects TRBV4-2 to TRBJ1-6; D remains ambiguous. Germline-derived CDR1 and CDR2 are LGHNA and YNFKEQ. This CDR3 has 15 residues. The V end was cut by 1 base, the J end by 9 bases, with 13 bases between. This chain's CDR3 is CASSQGGGSRSPLHF. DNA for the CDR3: TGTGCCAGCAGCCAAGGCGGAGGGTCGCGTTCACCCCTCCACTTT.

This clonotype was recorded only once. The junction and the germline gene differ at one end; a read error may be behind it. The CDR3 spells CASSWTGENGYPF. CDR3 nucleotide sequence: TGCGCCAGCAGCTGGACAGGGGAAAATGGCTACCCCTTC. The chain employs TRBV5-1 and TRBJ1-2, with TRBD1 matching 9 bases. This CDR3 comprises 13 residues. Per germline, CDR1 SGHRS and CDR2 YFSETQ.

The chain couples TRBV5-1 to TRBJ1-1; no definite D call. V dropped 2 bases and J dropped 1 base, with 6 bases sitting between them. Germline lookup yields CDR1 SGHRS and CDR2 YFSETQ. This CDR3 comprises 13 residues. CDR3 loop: CASSFTKNTEAFF. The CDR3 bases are TGCGCCAGCAGCTTCACAAAGAACACTGAAGCTTTCTTT.

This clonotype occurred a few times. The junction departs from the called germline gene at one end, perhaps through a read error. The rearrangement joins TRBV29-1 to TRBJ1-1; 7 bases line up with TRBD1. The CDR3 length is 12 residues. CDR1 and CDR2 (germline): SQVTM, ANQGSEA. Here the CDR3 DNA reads TGCAGCGCTTTCAGGGGGAACACCGAAGCTTTCTTT. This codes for CSAFRGNTEAFF.

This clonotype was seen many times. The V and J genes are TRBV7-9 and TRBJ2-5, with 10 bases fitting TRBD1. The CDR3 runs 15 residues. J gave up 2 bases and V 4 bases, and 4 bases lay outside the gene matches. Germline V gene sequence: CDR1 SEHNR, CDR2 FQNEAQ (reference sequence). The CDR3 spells CASSSRDRGQETQYF. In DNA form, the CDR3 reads TGTGCCAGCAGCTCCCGGGACAGGGGACAAGAGACCCAGTACTTC.

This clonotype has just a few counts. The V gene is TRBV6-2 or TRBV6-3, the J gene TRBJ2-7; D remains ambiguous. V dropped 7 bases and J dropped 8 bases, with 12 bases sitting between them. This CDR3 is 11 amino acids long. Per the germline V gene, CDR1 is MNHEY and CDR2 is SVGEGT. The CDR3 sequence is CASTQGRKQYV. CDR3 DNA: TGTGCCAGCACCCAAGGGCGCAAGCAGTACGTC.

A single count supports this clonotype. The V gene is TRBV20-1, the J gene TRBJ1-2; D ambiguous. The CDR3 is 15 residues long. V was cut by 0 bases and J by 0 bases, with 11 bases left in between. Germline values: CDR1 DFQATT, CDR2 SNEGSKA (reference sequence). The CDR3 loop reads CSARDRGYPNYGYTF. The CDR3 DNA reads TGCAGTGCTAGAGATCGCGGATATCCTAACTATGGCTACACCTTC.

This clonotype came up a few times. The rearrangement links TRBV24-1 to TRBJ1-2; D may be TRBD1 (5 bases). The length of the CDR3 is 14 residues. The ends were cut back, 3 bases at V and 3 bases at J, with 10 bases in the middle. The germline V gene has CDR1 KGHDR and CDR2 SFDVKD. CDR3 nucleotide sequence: TGTGCCACCAGTGATGGGGCTCAATACTATGGCTACACCTTC. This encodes CATSDGAQYYGYTF.

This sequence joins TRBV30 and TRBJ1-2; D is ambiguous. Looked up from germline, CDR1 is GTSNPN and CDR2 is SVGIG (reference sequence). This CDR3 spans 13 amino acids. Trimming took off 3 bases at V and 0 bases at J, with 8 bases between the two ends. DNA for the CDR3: TGTGCCTGGAGGTCGAACCCTAACTATGGCTACACCTTC. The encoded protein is CAWRSNPNYGYTF.

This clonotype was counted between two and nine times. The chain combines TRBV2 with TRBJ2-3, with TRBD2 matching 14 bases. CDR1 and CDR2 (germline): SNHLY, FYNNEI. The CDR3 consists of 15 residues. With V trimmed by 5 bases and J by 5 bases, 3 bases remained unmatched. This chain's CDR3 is CASSPTSGRVDTQYF. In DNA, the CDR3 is TGTGCCAGCAGTCCGACTAGCGGGAGGGTAGATACGCAGTATTTT.

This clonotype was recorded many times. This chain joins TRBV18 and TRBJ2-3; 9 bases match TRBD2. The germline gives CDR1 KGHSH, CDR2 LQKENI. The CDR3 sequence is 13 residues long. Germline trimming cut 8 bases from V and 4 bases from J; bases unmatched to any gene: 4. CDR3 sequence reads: CASSPSGADTQYF. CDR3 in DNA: TGTGCCAGCAGCCCTAGCGGGGCAGATACGCAGTATTTT.

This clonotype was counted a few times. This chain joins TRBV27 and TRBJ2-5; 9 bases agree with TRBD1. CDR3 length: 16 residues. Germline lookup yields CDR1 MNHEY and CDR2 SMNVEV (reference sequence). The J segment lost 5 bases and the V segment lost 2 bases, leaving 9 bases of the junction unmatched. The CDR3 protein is CASSLGDRVPGETQYF. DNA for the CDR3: TGTGCCAGCAGTTTAGGGGACAGGGTCCCAGGGGAGACCCAGTACTTC.

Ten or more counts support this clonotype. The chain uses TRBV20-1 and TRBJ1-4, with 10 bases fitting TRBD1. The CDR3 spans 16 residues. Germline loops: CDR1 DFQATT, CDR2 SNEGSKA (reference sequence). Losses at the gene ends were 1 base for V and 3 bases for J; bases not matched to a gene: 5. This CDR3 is CSARVWDRGSNEKLFF. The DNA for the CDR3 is TGCAGTGCTAGAGTTTGGGACAGGGGCTCTAATGAAAAACTGTTTTTT.

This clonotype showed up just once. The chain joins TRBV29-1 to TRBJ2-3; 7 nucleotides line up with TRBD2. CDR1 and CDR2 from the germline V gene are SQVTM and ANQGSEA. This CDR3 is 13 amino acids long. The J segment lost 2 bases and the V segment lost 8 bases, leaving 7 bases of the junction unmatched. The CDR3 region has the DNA TGCAGCTCAATGGCGGGGGACACAGATACGCAGTATTTT. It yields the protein CSSMAGDTDTQYF.

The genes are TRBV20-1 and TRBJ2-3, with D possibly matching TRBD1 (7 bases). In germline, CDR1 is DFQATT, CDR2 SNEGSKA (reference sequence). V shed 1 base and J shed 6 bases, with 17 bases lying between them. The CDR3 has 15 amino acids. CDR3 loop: CSARASRGRLDTQYF. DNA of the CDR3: TGCAGTGCTAGAGCCAGCAGGGGGAGGTTGGATACGCAGTATTTT.

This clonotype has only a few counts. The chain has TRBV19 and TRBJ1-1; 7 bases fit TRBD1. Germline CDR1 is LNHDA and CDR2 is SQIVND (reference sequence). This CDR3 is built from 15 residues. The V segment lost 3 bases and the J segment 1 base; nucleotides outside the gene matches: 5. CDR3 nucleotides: TGTGCCAGTAGTATCCCAGGGGGGGCGAACACTGAAGCTTTCTTT. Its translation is CASSIPGGANTEAFF.

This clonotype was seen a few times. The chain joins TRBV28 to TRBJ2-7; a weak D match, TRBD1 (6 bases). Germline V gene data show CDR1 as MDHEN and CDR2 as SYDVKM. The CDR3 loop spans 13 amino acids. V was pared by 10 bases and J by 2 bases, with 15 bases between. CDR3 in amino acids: CAILPTGTYEQYF. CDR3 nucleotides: TGTGCCATCCTCCCCACAGGGACCTACGAGCAGTACTTC.

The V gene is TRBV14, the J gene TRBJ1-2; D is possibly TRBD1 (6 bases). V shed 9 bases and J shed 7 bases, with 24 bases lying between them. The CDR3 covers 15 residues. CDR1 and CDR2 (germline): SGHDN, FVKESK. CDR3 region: CASTGYPGTSLGYTF. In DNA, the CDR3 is TGTGCCAGTACAGGCTACCCCGGGACAAGTCTTGGCTACACCTTC.

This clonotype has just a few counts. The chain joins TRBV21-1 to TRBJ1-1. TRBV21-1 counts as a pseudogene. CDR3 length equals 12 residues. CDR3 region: CASSKAKTEAFF. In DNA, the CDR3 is TGTGCCAGCAGCAAAGCCAAAACTGAAGCTTTCTTT.

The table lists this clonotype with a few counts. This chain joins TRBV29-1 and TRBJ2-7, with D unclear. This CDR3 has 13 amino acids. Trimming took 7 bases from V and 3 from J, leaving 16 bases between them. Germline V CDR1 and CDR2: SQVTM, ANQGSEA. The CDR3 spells CSGLPAEDYEQYF. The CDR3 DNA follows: TGCAGCGGGCTTCCGGCAGAGGACTACGAGCAGTACTTC.

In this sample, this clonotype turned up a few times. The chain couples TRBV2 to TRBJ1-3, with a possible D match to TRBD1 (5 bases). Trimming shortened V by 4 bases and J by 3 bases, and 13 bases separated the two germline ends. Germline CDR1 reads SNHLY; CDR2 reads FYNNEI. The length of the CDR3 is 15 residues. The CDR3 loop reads CASSAGGLGGNTIYF. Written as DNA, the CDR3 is TGTGCCAGCAGTGCGGGGGGACTCGGTGGAAACACCATATATTTT.

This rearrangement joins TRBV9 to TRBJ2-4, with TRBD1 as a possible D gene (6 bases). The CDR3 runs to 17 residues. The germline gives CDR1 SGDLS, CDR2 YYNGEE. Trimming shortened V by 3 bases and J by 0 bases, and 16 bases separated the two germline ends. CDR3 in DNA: TGTGCCAGCAGCGAAGGGGGACAAAGGGAAGCCAAAAACATTCAGTACTTC. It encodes CASSEGGQREAKNIQYF.

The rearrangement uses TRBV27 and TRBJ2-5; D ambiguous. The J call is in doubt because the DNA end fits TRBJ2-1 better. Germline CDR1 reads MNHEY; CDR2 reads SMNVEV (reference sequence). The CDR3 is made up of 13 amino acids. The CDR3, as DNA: TGTGCCAGCAGTTTCCTACCGTCGGATGAGCAGTTCTTC. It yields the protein CASSFLPSDEQFF.